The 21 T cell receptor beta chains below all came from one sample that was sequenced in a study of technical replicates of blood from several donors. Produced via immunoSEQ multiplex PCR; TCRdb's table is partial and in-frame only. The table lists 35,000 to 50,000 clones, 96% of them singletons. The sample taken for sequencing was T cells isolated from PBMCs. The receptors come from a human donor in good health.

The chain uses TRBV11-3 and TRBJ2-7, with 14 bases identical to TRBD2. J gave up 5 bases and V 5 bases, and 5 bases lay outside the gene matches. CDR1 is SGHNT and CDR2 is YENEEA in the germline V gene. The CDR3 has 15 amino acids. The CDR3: CASSRGLAGVNEQYF. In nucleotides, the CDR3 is TGTGCCAGCAGCAGGGGACTAGCGGGAGTCAACGAGCAGTACTTC. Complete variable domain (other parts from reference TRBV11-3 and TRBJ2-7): EAGVVQSPRYKIIEKKQPVAFWCNPISGHNTLYWYLQNLGQGPELLIRYENEEAVDDSQLPKDRFSAERLKGVDSTLKIQPAELGDSAVYLCASSRGLAGVNEQYFGPGTRLTVT.

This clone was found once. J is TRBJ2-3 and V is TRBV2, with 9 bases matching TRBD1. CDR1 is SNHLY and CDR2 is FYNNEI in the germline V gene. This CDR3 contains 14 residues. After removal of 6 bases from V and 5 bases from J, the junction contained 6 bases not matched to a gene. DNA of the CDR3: TGTGCCAGCAGGGGGGACAGGGAGGTAGATACGCAGTATTTT. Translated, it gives CASRGDREVDTQYF. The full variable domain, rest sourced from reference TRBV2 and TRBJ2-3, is EPEVTQTPSHQVTQMGQEVILRCVPISNHLYFYWYRQILGQKVEFLVSFYNNEISEKSEIFDDQFSVERPDGSNFTLKIRSTKLEDSAMYFCASRGDREVDTQYFGPGTRLTVL.

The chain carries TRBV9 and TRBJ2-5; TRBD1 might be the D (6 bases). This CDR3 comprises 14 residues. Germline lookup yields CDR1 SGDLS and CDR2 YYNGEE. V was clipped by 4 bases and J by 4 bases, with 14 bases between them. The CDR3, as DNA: TGTGCCAGCAGCTCGAGAAGGGGGTTAGAGACCCAGTACTTC. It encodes CASSSRRGLETQYF.

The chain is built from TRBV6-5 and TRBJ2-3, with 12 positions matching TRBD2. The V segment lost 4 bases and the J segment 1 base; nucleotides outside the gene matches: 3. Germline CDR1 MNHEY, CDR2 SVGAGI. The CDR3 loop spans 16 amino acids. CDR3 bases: TGTGCCAGCAGTTCGCTAGCGGGAGGGGGCACAGATACGCAGTATTTT. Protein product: CASSSLAGGGTDTQYF.

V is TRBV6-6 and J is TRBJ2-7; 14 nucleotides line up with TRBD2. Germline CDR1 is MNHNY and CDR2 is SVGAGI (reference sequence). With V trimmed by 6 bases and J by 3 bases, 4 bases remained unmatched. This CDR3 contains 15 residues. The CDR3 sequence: CASRPGTSGGYEQYF. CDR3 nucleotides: TGTGCCAGCAGACCTGGGACTAGCGGGGGCTACGAGCAGTACTTC.

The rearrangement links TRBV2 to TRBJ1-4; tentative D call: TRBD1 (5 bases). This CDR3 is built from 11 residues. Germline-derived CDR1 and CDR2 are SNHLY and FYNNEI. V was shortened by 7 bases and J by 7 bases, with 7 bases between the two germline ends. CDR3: CASTGVEKLFF. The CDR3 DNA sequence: TGTGCCAGCACGGGGGTTGAAAAACTGTTTTTT.

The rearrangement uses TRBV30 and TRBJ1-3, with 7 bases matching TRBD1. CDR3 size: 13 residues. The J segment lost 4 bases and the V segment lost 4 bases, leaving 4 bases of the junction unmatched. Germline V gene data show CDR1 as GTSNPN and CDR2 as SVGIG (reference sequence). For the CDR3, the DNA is TGTGCCTGGAAACGGGACAGCGGAAACACCATATATTTT. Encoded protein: CAWKRDSGNTIYF.

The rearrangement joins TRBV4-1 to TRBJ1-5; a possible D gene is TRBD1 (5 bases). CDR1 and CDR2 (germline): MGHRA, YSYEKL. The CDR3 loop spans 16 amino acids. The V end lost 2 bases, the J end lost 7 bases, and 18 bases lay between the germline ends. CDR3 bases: TGCGCCAGCAGCCAAATCGGGACTTTCCTCGGACAGCCCCAGCATTTT. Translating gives CASSQIGTFLGQPQHF.

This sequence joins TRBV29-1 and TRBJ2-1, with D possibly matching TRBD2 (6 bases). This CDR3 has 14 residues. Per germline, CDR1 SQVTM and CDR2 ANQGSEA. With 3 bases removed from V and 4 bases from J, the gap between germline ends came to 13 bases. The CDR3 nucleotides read TGCAGCGTTGACGCGGGATCGCTGTACAATGAGCAGTTCTTC. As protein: CSVDAGSLYNEQFF.

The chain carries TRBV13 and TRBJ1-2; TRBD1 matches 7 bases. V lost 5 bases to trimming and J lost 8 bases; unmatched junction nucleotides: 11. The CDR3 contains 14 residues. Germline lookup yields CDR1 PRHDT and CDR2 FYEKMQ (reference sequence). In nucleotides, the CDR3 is TGTGCCAGCAGCAGGTTGGACAGGCTTAGGGGCTACACCTTC. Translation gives CASSRLDRLRGYTF.

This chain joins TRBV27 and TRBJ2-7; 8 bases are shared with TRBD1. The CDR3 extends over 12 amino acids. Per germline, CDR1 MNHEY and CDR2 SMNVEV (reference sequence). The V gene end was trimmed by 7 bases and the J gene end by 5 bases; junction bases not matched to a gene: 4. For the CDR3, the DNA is TGTGCCAGCAAATCAGGGGGCCACGAGCAGTACTTC. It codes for CASKSGGHEQYF.

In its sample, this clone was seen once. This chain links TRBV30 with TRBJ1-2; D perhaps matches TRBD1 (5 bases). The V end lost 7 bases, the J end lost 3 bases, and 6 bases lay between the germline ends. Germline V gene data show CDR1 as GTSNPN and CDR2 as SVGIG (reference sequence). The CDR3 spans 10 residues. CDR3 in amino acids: CALQDYGYTF. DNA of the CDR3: TGTGCCTTACAGGACTATGGCTACACCTTC. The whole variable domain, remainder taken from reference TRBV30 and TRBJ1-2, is SQTIHQWPATLVQPVGSPLSLECTVEGTSNPNLYWYRQAAGRGLQLLFYSVGIGQISSEVPQNLSASRPQDRQFILSSKKLLLSDSGFYLCALQDYGYTFGSGTRLTVV.

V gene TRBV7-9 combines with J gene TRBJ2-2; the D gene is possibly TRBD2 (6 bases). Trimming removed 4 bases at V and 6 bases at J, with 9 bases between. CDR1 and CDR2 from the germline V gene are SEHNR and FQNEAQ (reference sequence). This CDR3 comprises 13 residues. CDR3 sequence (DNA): TGTGCCAGCAGCTCGGGAGCGGCCGGGGAGCTGTTTTTT. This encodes CASSSGAAGELFF.

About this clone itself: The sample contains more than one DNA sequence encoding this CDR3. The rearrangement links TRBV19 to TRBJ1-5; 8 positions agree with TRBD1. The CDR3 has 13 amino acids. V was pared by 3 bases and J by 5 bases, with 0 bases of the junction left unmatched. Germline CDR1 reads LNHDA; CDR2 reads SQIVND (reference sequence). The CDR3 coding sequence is TGTGCCAGTAGTATGACAGGGGATCAGCCCCAGCATTTT. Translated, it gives CASSMTGDQPQHF.

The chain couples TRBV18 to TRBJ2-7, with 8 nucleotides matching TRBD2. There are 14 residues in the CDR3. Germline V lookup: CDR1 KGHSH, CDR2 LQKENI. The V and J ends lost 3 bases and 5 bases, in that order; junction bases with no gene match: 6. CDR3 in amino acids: CASSPGTSLDEQYF. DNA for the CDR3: TGTGCCAGCTCACCTGGGACTAGTCTAGACGAGCAGTACTTC.

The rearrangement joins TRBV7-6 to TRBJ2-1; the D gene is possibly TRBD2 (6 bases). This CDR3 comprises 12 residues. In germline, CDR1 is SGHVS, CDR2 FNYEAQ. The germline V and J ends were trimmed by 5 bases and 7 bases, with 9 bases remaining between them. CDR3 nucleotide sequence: TGTGCCAGCAGCGGAAGCGGGAATGAGCAGTTCTTC. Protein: CASSGSGNEQFF. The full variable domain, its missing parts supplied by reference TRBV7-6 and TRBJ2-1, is GAGVSQSPRYKVTKRGQDVALRCDPISGHVSLYWYRQALGQGPEFLTYFNYEAQQDKSGLPNDRFSAERPEGSISTLTIQRTEQRDSAMYRCASSGSGNEQFFGPGTRLTVL.

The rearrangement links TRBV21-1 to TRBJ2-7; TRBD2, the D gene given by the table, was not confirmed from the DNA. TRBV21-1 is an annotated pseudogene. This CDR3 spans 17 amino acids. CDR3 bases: TGTGCCAGCAGCAAAGTTACTAGCGGGAGGCCCTCCTACGAGCAGTACTTC. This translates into CASSKVTSGRPSYEQYF.

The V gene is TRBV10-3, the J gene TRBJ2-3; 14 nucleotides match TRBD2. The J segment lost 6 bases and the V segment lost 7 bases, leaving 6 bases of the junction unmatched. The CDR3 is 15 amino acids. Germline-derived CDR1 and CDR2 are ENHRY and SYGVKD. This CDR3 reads CAIKGLAGGMDTQYF. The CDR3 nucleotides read TGTGCCATCAAAGGACTAGCGGGAGGTATGGATACGCAGTATTTT.

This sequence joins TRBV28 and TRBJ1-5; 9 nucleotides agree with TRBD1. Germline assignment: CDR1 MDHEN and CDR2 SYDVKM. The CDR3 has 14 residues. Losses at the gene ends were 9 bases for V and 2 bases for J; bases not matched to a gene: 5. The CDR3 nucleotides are TGTGCCAGTAGACAGGGGGTCGGCAATCAGCCCCAGCATTTT. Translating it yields CASRQGVGNQPQHF.

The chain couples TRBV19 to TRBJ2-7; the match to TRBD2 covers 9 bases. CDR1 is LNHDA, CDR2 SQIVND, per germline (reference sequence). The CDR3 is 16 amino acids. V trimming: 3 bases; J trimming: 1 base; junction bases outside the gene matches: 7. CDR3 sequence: CASSIDSGRASYEQYF. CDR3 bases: TGTGCCAGTAGTATCGATAGCGGGAGAGCGTCCTACGAGCAGTACTTC. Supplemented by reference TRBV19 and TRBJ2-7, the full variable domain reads DGGITQSPKYLFRKEGQNVTLSCEQNLNHDAMYWYRQDPGQGLRLIYYSQIVNDFQKGDIAEGYSVSREKKESFPLTVTSAQKNPTAFYLCASSIDSGRASYEQYFGPGTRLTVT.

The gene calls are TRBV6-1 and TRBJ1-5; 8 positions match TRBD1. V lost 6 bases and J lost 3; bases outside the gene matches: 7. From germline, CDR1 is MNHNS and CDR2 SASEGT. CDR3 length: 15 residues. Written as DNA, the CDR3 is TGTGCCAGCAGCTTAGGACAGGGTTACAATCAGCCCCAGCATTTT. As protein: CASSLGQGYNQPQHF.